What follows are 10 T cell receptor beta chains derived from one specimen sequenced in a study of T cells in women clearing cervical HPV infection. The assay was immunoSEQ multiplex PCR, and TCRdb's table has in-frame clones only and misses some. In all, the sample yields under 45,000 clones. Sample: blood buffy coat. Every receptor here comes from a woman between 18 and 70 years old with a cervical HPV16 infection that either progressed to CIN3+ or cleared (not recorded which).

As for this clone: The DNA ends 3 residues before the CDR3 does, and the rest of the CDR3 is filled in from the germline J gene. V and J are TRBV11-2 and TRBJ2-4, with 7 bases fitting TRBD2. The CDR3 length is 15 residues. Germline V CDR1 and CDR2: SGHAT, FQNNGV. The ends lost 4 bases at V and 3 bases at J; junction bases unmatched: 6. The covered CDR3 bases are TGTGCCAGCAGCTCGGGGGGAGTTGTCAAAAACATT. The encoded protein is CASSSGGVVKNI. The CDR3, in full, reads CASSSGGVVKNIQYF.

To note about this clone: The CDR3 extends 3 residues past the end of the read, so its final part is completed from the germline J gene. V usage is TRBV9 and J usage is TRBJ1-1; the D gene is possibly TRBD1 (6 bases). Looked up from germline, CDR1 is SGDLS and CDR2 is YYNGEE. V was cut by 4 bases and J by 1 base, with 11 bases left in between. This CDR3 region has 14 residues. CDR3 in amino acids: CASSPRQENTEAFF. The CDR3 DNA, read in part, is TGTGCCAGCAGCCCTCGACAGGAGAACACTGAA.

The CDR3 bases that were read are TGTGCCAGCTCACCACCCGCCAGGGCCCACGAG. Protein product: CASSPPARAHE. The CDR3 reads in full as CASSPPARAHEQYF. The chain has TRBV18 and TRBJ2-7; D may be TRBD1 (5 bases). The read is 3 residues too short to cover the CDR3 end, so that end is filled in from the germline J gene. This CDR3 region has 14 residues. Germline V CDR1 and CDR2: KGHSH, LQKENI. The ends were cut back, 0 bases at V and 5 bases at J, with 11 bases in the middle.

A note on this clone: The CDR3 end falls 3 residues outside the read, so it is completed with the germline J gene. V is TRBV24-1 and J is TRBJ2-2, with D perhaps TRBD2 (6 bases). Germline V lookup: CDR1 KGHDR, CDR2 SFDVKD. V lost 4 bases and J lost 4, with 9 bases in between. This CDR3 region has 14 residues. The CDR3 sequence: CATSEDYRTGELFF. The DNA read from the CDR3 is TGTGCCACCAGTGAGGACTACCGCACCGGGGAG.

Worth noting for this clone: With the read ending 3 residues before the CDR3 end, the germline J gene is used to fill in that end. The genes are TRBV2 and TRBJ1-1; possibly TRBD1 for D (5 bases). The V gene's germline CDR1 is SNHLY and CDR2 FYNNEI. The CDR3 spans 15 residues. With 1 base removed from V and 1 base from J, the gap between germline ends came to 10 bases. The CDR3 sequence is CASSEVGATNTEAFF. The DNA read from the CDR3 is TGTGCCAGCAGTGAAGTAGGGGCCACGAACACTGAA.

As to this clone: The read stops 3 residues short of the end of the CDR3; the missing end is completed from the germline J gene. The chain combines TRBV6-1 with TRBJ2-2, with 7 bases matching TRBD1. The junction had 7 bases not matched to a gene; V was cut back by 0 bases and J by 6 bases. The germline V gene has CDR1 MNHNS and CDR2 SASEGT. This CDR3 has 16 residues. The CDR3 spells CASSEAGQPLAGELFF. The DNA read from the CDR3 is TGTGCCAGCAGTGAAGCGGGACAGCCCTTGGCCGGGGAG.

CDR3 in amino acids: CASRGGVSNQPQHF. The covered CDR3 bases are TGTGCCAGCAGAGGGGGGGTCTCTAATCAGCCC. V is TRBV2 and J is TRBJ1-5, with D perhaps TRBD1 (6 bases). The read halts 3 residues ahead of the CDR3 end, with the missing end drawn from the germline J gene. With 6 bases removed from V and 4 bases from J, the gap between germline ends came to 13 bases. Looked up from germline, CDR1 is SNHLY and CDR2 is FYNNEI. The CDR3 has 14 residues.

A word on this clone: The read stops 3 residues short of the end of the CDR3; the missing end is completed from the germline J gene. This chain connects TRBV19 to TRBJ2-1; D not certain. With 3 bases removed from V and 7 bases from J, the gap between germline ends came to 4 bases. The CDR3 spans 11 residues. Germline-derived CDR1 and CDR2 are LNHDA and SQIVND (reference sequence). The part of the CDR3 DNA that was read is TGTGCCAGTAGTATTCCTAATGAG. It codes for CASSIPNE. The full CDR3 is CASSIPNEQFF.

In regard to this clone: Read sequence stops 3 residues before the CDR3 end, and the germline J gene provides the missing end. This chain connects TRBV19 to TRBJ2-2, with no clear D. Germline CDR1 reads LNHDA; CDR2 reads SQIVND (reference sequence). The CDR3 sequence is 14 residues long. Trimming shortened V by 6 bases and J by 2 bases, and 10 bases separated the two germline ends. The chain's CDR3 is CASRYSDNTGELFF. Incomplete CDR3 DNA: TGTGCCAGTAGGTACTCCGATAACACCGGGGAG. Together with reference TRBV19 and TRBJ2-2, the CDR3 gives the full variable domain: DGGITQSPKYLFRKEGQNVTLSCEQNLNHDAMYWYRQDPGQGLRLIYYSQIVNDFQKGDIAEGYSVSREKKESFPLTVTSAQKNPTAFYLCASRYSDNTGELFFGEGSRLTVL.

The DNA read from the CDR3 is TGTGCCAGCAGCTTTCGACAGGGGGCGGACTATGGT. Translating it yields CASSFRQGADYG. The CDR3 reads in full as CASSFRQGADYGQYF. This chain joins TRBV7-2 and TRBJ2-4, with 10 bases fitting TRBD1. Coverage ceases 3 residues before the CDR3 finishes, and the germline J gene fills in the end. This CDR3 is 15 amino acids long. Germline loops: CDR1 SGHTA, CDR2 FQGNSA.